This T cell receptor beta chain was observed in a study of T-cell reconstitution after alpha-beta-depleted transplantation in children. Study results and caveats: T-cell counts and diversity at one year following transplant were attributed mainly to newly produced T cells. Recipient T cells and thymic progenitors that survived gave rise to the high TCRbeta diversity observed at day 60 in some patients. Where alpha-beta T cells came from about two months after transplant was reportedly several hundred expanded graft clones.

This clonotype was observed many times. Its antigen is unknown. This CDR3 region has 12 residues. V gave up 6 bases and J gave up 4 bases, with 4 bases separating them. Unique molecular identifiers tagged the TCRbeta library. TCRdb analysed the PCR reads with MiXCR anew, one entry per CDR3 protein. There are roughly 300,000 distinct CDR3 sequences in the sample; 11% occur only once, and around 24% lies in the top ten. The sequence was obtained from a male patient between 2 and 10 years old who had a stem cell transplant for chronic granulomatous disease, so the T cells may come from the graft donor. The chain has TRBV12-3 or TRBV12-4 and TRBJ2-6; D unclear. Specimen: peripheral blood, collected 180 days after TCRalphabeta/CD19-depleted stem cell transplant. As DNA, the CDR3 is TGTGCCAGCAGGTTCGGGGCCAACGTCCTGACTTTC. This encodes CASRFGANVLTF.